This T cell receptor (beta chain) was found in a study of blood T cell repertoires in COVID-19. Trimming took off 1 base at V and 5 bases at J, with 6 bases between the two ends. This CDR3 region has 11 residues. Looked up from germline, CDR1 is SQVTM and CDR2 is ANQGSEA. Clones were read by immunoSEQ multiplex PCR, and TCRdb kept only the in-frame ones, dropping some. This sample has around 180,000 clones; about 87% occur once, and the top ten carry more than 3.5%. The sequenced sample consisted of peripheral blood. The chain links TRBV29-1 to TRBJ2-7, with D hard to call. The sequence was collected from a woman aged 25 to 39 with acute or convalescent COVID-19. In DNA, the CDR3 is TGCAGCGTTGAAGGGCTCCACGAGCAGTACTTC. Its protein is CSVEGLHEQYF.